This T cell receptor (beta chain) derives from a study of cytotoxic CD8 clonotypes in ibrutinib-treated CLL. This table comes from immunoSEQ multiplex PCR, and its TCRdb copy is limited to in-frame clones, with some not included. The table has some 310,000 clones, about 80% seen once. The J segment lost 2 bases and the V segment lost 5 bases, leaving 5 bases of the junction unmatched. The CDR3 extends over 14 amino acids. Per the germline V gene, CDR1 is MDHEN and CDR2 is SYDVKM. The chain couples TRBV28 to TRBJ2-7; 8 bases are a match to TRBD2. The sample here was PBMCs, taken before ibrutinib treatment. The clonotype was recovered from a human donor with chronic lymphocytic leukemia. CDR3 bases: TGTGCCAGCAGTGTTACTAGCGGCACCTACGAGCAGTACTTC. It specifies CASSVTSGTYEQYF.